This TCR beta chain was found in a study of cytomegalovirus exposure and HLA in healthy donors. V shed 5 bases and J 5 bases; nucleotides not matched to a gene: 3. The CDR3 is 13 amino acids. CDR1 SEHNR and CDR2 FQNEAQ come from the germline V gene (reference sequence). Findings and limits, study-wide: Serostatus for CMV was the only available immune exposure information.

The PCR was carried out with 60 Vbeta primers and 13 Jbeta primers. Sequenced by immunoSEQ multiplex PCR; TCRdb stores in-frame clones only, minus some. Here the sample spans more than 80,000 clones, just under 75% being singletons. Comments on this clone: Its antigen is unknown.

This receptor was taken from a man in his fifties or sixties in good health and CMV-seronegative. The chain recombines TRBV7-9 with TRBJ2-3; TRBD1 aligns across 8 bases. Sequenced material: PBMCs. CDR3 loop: CASSTTGGDTQYF. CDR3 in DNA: TGTGCCAGCAGCACCACAGGGGGAGATACGCAGTATTTT.